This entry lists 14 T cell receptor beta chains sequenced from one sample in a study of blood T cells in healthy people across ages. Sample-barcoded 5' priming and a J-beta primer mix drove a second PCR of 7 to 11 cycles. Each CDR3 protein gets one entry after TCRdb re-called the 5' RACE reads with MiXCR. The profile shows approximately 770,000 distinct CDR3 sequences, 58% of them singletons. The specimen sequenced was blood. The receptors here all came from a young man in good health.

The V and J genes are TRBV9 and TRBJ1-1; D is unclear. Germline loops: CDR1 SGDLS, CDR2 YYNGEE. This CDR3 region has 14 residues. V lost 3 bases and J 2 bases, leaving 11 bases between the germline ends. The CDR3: CASSALSENTEAFF. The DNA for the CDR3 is TGTGCCAGCAGCGCCCTGTCGGAAAACACTGAAGCTTTCTTT.

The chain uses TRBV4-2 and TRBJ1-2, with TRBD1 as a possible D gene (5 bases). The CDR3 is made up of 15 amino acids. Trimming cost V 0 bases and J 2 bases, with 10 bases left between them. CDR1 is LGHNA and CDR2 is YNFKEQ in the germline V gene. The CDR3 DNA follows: TGTGCCAGCAGCCAAGAGGGGTCAGGGAACTATGGCTACACCTTC. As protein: CASSQEGSGNYGYTF.

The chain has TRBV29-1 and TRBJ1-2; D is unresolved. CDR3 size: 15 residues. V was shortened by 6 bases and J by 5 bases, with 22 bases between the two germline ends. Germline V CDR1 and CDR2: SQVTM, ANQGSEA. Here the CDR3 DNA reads TGCAGCGTCCTCCAGATCGACAATCAACCTTATGGCTACACCTTC. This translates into CSVLQIDNQPYGYTF.

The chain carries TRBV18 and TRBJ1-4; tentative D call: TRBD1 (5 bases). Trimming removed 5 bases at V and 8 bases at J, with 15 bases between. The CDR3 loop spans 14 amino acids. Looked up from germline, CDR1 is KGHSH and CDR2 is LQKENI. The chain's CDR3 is CASSSAGIGEKLFF. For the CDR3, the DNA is TGTGCCAGCTCAAGCGCAGGGATCGGGGAAAAACTGTTTTTT. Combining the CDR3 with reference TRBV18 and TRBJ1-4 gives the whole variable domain NAGVMQNPRHLVRRRGQEARLRCSPMKGHSHVYWYRQLPEEGLKFMVYLQKENIIDESGMPKERFSAEFPKEGPSILRIQQVVRGDSAAYFCASSSAGIGEKLFFGSGTQLSVL.

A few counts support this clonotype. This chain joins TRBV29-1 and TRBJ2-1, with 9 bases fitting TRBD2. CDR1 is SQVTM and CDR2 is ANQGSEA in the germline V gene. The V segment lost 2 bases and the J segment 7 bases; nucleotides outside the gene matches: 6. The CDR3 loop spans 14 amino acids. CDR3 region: CSVEKAGGWNEQFF. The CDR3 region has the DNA TGCAGCGTTGAAAAAGCGGGAGGTTGGAATGAGCAGTTCTTC.

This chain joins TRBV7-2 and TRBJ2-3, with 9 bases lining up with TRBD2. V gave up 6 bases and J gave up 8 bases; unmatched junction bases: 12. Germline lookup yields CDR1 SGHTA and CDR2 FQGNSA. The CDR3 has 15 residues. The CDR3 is CASRLFTSGRSTQYF. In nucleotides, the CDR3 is TGTGCCAGCAGGCTATTTACTAGCGGGCGGAGTACGCAGTATTTT.

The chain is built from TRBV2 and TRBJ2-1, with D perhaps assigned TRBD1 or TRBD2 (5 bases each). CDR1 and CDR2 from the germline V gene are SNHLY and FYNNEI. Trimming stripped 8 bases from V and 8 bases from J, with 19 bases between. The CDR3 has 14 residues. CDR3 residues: CASLGVPVSDEQFF. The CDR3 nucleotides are TGTGCCAGCCTGGGGGTGCCGGTCAGCGATGAGCAGTTCTTC.

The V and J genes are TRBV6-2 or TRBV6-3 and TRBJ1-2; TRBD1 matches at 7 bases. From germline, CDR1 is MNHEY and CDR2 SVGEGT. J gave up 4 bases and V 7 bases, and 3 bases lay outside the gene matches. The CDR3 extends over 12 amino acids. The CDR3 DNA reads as TGTGCCAGCACGGCAGGGGGCTATGGCTACACCTTC. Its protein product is CASTAGGYGYTF.

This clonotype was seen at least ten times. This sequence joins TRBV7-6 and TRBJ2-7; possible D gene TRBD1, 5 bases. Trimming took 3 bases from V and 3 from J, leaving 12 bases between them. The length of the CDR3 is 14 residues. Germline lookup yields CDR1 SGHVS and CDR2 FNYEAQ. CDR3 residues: CASSLGHENYEQYF. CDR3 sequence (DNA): TGTGCCAGCAGCTTGGGGCACGAAAACTACGAGCAGTACTTC.

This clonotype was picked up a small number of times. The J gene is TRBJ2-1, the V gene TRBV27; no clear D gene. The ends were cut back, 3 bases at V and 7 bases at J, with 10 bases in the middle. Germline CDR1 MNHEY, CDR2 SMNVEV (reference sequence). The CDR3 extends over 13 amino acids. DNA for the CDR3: TGTGCCAGCAGTTTTCTCCCGGAGAATGAGCAGTTCTTC. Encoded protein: CASSFLPENEQFF.

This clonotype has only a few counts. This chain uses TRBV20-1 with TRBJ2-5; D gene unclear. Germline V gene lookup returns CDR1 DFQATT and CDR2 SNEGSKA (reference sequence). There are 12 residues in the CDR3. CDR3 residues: CSLDRVRETQYF. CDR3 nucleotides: TGCAGCCTCGACCGGGTGAGGGAGACCCAGTACTTC.

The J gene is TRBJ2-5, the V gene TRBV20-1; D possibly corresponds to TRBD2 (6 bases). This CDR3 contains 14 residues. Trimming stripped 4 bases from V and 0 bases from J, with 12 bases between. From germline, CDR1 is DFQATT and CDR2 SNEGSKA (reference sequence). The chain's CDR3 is CSAISEGHQETQYF. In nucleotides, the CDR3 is TGCAGTGCTATATCGGAGGGCCACCAAGAGACCCAGTACTTC.

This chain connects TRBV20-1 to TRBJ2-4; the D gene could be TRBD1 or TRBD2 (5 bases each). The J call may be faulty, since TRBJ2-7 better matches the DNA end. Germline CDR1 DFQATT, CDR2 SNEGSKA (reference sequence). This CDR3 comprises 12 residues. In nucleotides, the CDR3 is TGCAGTGCTAGAGATAGGGACGTCGAGCAGTACTTC. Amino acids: CSARDRDVEQYF.

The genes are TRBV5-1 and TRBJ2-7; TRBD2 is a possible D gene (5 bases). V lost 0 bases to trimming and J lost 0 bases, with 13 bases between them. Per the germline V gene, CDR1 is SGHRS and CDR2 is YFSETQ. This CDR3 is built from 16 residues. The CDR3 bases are TGCGCCAGCAGCTTGGCCTTACTAGGTATCTCCTACGAGCAGTACTTC. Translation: CASSLALLGISYEQYF.